Listed below are T cell receptor beta chains from one sample, sequenced in a study of blood T cell repertoires in COVID-19. Clones were sequenced by immunoSEQ multiplex PCR, and TCRdb holds only the in-frame ones, with some missing. This table holds fewer than 250,000 clones, 70% to 90% found once. The sample comprised peripheral blood. These receptors were obtained from a man aged 50 or older with acute or convalescent COVID-19. The CDR3 runs from the conserved cysteine through the conserved F or W. A D gene is named only where the DNA matches it firmly. Some rows have no size entry. The others give once, few or many, or a class for an expanded clone.

clone_size | j_call | d_call | v_call | cdr3_nt | cdr3_aa
NA | TRBJ1-1 | NA | TRBV5-1 | TGCGCCAGCAGCAAGGGGCACACTGAAGCTTTCTTT | CASSKGHTEAFF
NA | TRBJ1-1 | NA | TRBV7-8 | TGTGCCAGCAGCTTAGCTTGGCAGGGCCACACTGAAGCTTTCTTT | CASSLAWQGHTEAFF
NA | TRBJ2-2 | NA | TRBV18 | TGTGCCAGCTCACCATATGGACAGGGAGGGACCGGGGAGCTGTTTTTT | CASSPYGQGGTGELFF
NA | TRBJ2-3 | TRBD2 | TRBV7-8 | TGTGCCAGCAGCACCGGACTAGCGGGATATACGCAGTATTTT | CASSTGLAGYTQYF
NA | TRBJ1-5 | NA | TRBV18 | TGTGCCAGCTCTCCGAGTGGGGGGAGCAATCAGCCCCAGCATTTT | CASSPSGGSNQPQHF
NA | TRBJ1-4 | NA | TRBV12-3/TRBV12-4 | TGTGCCAGCAGTCTCCACTTGAGTGAAAAACTGTTTTTT | CASSLHLSEKLFF
NA | TRBJ1-6 | TRBD1 | TRBV7-6 | TGTGCCAGCAGCTTAGGACAGGGGCGAACCTATAATTCACCCCTCCACTTT | CASSLGQGRTYNSPLHF
NA | TRBJ2-5 | TRBD1 | TRBV27 | TGTGCCAGCAGTGTAAGGACAGGGTTGGAGACCCAGTACTTC | CASSVRTGLETQYF
few | TRBJ1-2 | TRBD1 | TRBV19 | TGTGCCAGTAGTAGTCCGGACAGGGCCATCTATGGCTACACCTTC | CASSSPDRAIYGYTF
NA | TRBJ1-2 | TRBD1 | TRBV12-3/TRBV12-4 | TGTGCCAGGGGACAGGGTCGTGGCTACACCTTC | CARGQGRGYTF
NA | TRBJ2-5 | TRBD2 | TRBV7-3 | TGTGCCAGCAGCCCCCAGCGGGGCCAAGAGACCCAGTACTTC | CASSPQRGQETQYF
NA | TRBJ1-5 | NA | TRBV30 | TGTGCCTGGAGTGTGTCAGTCAATCAGCCCCAGCATTTT | CAWSVSVNQPQHF
NA | TRBJ2-1 | TRBD1 | TRBV29-1 | TGCAGCGCTGGGGGGACAGGGGGCTACAATGAGCAGTTCTTC | CSAGGTGGYNEQFF
once | TRBJ2-6 | TRBD1 | TRBV10-3 | TGTGCCATCAGCGTGGGGGGAACAGGGGGCTCGTCTGGGGCCAACGTCCTGACTTTC | CAISVGGTGGSSGANVLTF
NA | TRBJ1-2 | NA | TRBV13 | TGTGCCAGCAGCTTAGGCAGGGCAACCTATGGCTACACCTTC | CASSLGRATYGYTF
NA | TRBJ1-2 | NA | TRBV4-1 | TGCGCCAGCAGCCAAGCCCAACAGGCCCACTATGGCTACACCTTC | CASSQAQQAHYGYTF
NA | TRBJ2-1 | NA | TRBV6-5 | TGTGCCAGCAGTTTGGGACTCTACAATGAGCAGTTCTTC | CASSLGLYNEQFF
NA | TRBJ2-1 | NA | TRBV27 | TGTGCCAGCAGTTTATTTTTCAGTCATGAGCAGTTCTTC | CASSLFFSHEQFF
few | TRBJ1-2 | NA | TRBV12-3/TRBV12-4 | TGTGCCAGCACCCTGGGGGGTATCGGCTACACCTTC | CASTLGGIGYTF
few | TRBJ2-7 | NA | TRBV10-3 | TGTGCCATCAGTGAGGCGTCCTACGAGCAGTACTTC | CAISEASYEQYF
NA | TRBJ1-1 | NA | TRBV2 | TGTGCCAGCAGTGCCTCCACAGGGTACACTGAAGCTTTCTTT | CASSASTGYTEAFF
NA | TRBJ2-1 | TRBD2 | TRBV2 | TGTGCCAGCAGTTCATGGACTAGCGGCGTGGGCTACAATGAGCAGTTCTTC | CASSSWTSGVGYNEQFF